The clone carrying this TCR beta chain has just a few counts. Its cognate antigen is unknown. This entry is derived from a study of identical twins. Each cDNA held unique molecular identifiers, and template switching gave it a universal primer site. A single record per CDR3 protein comes from TCRdb applying MiXCR to the 5' RACE reads. The sample yields 250,000 or so distinct CDR3 sequences, 12% seen once. The V and J ends lost 0 bases and 1 base respectively, with 14 bases between them. The germline V gene has CDR1 SGHRS and CDR2 YFSETQ. CDR3 size: 16 residues. Healthy Caucasians made up all donors. Study conclusions and caveats: Conclusions came from cross-sectional statistical analysis, not from following the same donors.

The same specimen was also included in a second study, on yellow fever vaccine responses in identical twins.

This clonotype was obtained from a woman aged 18-29 years in good health. Sequencing used memory (CD45RO+) T cells sorted from blood. This chain links TRBV5-1 with TRBJ2-7; D is undetermined. The CDR3 loop reads CASSLEPTSISYEQYF. The CDR3 coding sequence is TGCGCCAGCAGCTTGGAGCCGACCTCGATATCCTACGAGCAGTACTTC.